This entry concerns a single TCR beta chain. Profiling relied on immunoSEQ multiplex PCR, and the TCRdb table lists in-frame clones only, not all of them. The sample lists some 170,000 clones; roughly nine tenths were seen once. This sample is drawn from a study of lymphopenia after photon versus proton radiotherapy. This TCR was sampled from a man aged 50-60 years with gastric cancer. The material was peripheral blood, obtained from a patient treated with photon-based radiotherapy.

This chain's CDR3 is CATYWREGSYEQYF. CDR3 coding DNA: TGTGCCACTTATTGGCGGGAGGGATCCTACGAGCAGTACTTC. The chain couples TRBV6-1 to TRBJ2-7; 9 nucleotides line up with TRBD2. The germline V gene has CDR1 MNHNS and CDR2 SASEGT. V lost 10 bases, J lost 1 base, and 8 bases stayed unmatched. The CDR3 length is 14 residues.